This is a list of T cell receptor beta chains from one sample in a study of PD-1 blockade in classical Hodgkin lymphoma. The table came from immunoSEQ multiplex PCR; TCRdb's copy has only in-frame clones and leaves some out. The sample lists approximately 3,000 clones, roughly 77% occurring once. The starting material was CD8+ T cells from blood, obtained before the fourth cycle of nivolumab. All receptors come from a human donor with classical Hodgkin lymphoma. Each CDR3 is given with its conserved first and last residue. A D gene is named only where the DNA matches it firmly. The size entry is marked missing in some rows and otherwise reads once, few, many or a size class.

CDR3 length,J gene,V gene,clone size,D gene,CDR3 DNA,CDR3 protein
16,TRBJ2-3,TRBV27,NA,NA,TGTGCCAGCAGTTTAGCCCGGGACGTATACACAGATACGCAGTATTTT,CASSLARDVYTDTQYF
16,TRBJ2-7,TRBV2,NA,NA,TGTGCCAGCAGTGACCTCGTACAGGGATACCCCTACGAGCAGTACTTC,CASSDLVQGYPYEQYF
14,TRBJ1-1,TRBV4-1,NA,NA,TGCGCCAGCAGCCAGACCAGCCTGAACACTGAAGCTTTCTTT,CASSQTSLNTEAFF
17,TRBJ2-7,TRBV4-2,NA,NA,TGTGCCAGCAGCCAAGGGGTGCTAGCCGCGAGCTCCTACGAGCAGTACTTC,CASSQGVLAASSYEQYF
14,TRBJ2-3,TRBV25-1,NA,TRBD1,TGTGCCAGCAGGCCGACAGGGGAGGCAGATACGCAGTATTTT,CASRPTGEADTQYF
13,TRBJ2-2,TRBV27,NA,NA,TGTGCCAGCAGTCCCCACTACACCGGGGAGCTGTTTTTT,CASSPHYTGELFF
15,TRBJ2-7,TRBV11-3,NA,TRBD2,TGTGCCAGCAGCTTGGGAACTAGCGGGCTTTACGAGCAGTACTTC,CASSLGTSGLYEQYF
14,TRBJ2-7,TRBV30,NA,TRBD1,TGTGCCTGGAGTGTAAAGGGGGCGCCGGGCGAGCAGTACTTC,CAWSVKGAPGEQYF
15,TRBJ1-6,TRBV9,NA,NA,TGTGCCAGCAGCGCCTCGGGGGGGGAGAATTCACCCCTCCACTTT,CASSASGGENSPLHF
16,TRBJ2-1,TRBV18,once,NA,TGTGCCAGCTCACTCCACAGGGTTTTCTCCTACAATGAGCAGTTCTTC,CASSLHRVFSYNEQFF
13,TRBJ2-7,TRBV7-9,once,NA,TGTGCCAGCAGCTCGGGACGGCTCTACGAGCAGTACTTC,CASSSGRLYEQYF
18,TRBJ2-1,TRBV7-9,once,TRBD2,TGTGCCAGCAGCCCAGGACTAGCGGGGATGAGCTCCTACAATGAGCAGTTCTTC,CASSPGLAGMSSYNEQFF
13,TRBJ1-1,TRBV5-1,NA,NA,TGCGCCAGCAGCAGGACACCGAACACTGAAGCTTTCTTT,CASSRTPNTEAFF
14,TRBJ2-7,TRBV11-2,NA,NA,TGTGCCAGCAGCTTAGAGCCGGGGGACTACGAGCAGTACTTC,CASSLEPGDYEQYF
14,TRBJ2-5,TRBV25-1,NA,NA,TGTGCCAGCAGTGAACGAGGGTTCCAAGAGACCCAGTACTTC,CASSERGFQETQYF
16,TRBJ2-2,TRBV27,NA,NA,TGTGCCAGCAGTTTATTAGGGTTCGCGAACACCGGGGAGCTGTTTTTT,CASSLLGFANTGELFF
15,TRBJ2-1,TRBV6-1,NA,NA,TGTGCCAGCAGTCTCGAGGGAATTTCCTACAATGAGCAGTTCTTC,CASSLEGISYNEQFF
12,TRBJ1-1,TRBV2,NA,NA,TGTGCCAGCATCGGAGATGTCACTGAAGCTTTCTTT,CASIGDVTEAFF
12,TRBJ2-7,TRBV18,NA,NA,TGTGCCAGCTCAGGGGACTCCTACGAGCAGTACTTC,CASSGDSYEQYF
13,TRBJ2-3,TRBV14,few,NA,TGTGCCAGCAGCCAAGAATGGAGCCATACGCAGTATTTT,CASSQEWSHTQYF
14,TRBJ1-1,TRBV19,NA,NA,TGTGCCAGTAGTGAGTGGGTTCTGAACACTGAAGCTTTCTTT,CASSEWVLNTEAFF
14,TRBJ2-3,TRBV5-6,NA,NA,TGTGCCAGCAGCGACGGGACATCGCCAGATACGCAGTATTTT,CASSDGTSPDTQYF
12,TRBJ2-7,TRBV18,NA,NA,TGTGCCAGCTCACCACCGGGGGGAGAGCAGTACTTC,CASSPPGGEQYF
15,TRBJ2-7,TRBV11-1,NA,NA,TGTGCCAGCAGCTTAGCCCCAGCGAAGAGCTACGAGCAGTACTTC,CASSLAPAKSYEQYF
17,TRBJ2-5,TRBV7-2,large,NA,TGTGCCAGCAGCCCAACTGGGTTAGCTCCCCGGATAGAGACCCAGTACTTC,CASSPTGLAPRIETQYF
18,TRBJ2-1,TRBV27,NA,TRBD2,TGTGCCAGCAGGCTTAATCTCCTAGCGGGGGGGCTCTACAATGAGCAGTTCTTC,CASRLNLLAGGLYNEQFF
18,TRBJ2-3,TRBV2,NA,TRBD2,TGTGCCAGCAGTATCCTAGCGGGAGGGCCGGGGAGCACAGATACGCAGTATTTT,CASSILAGGPGSTDTQYF
15,TRBJ2-2,TRBV7-6,NA,NA,TGTGCCAGCAGCCCTGGAGGATCCAGCACCGGGGAGCTGTTTTTT,CASSPGGSSTGELFF
13,TRBJ2-1,TRBV28,NA,NA,TGTGCCAGCAGTCTTACTAGCCCCAATGAGCAGTTCTTC,CASSLTSPNEQFF
12,TRBJ2-7,TRBV11-2,few,NA,TGTGCCAGCAGCGGGGTTTCCTACGAGCAGTACTTC,CASSGVSYEQYF
15,TRBJ2-1,TRBV7-9,few,NA,TGTGCCAGCAGCACTCGGGGGCCCTCCTACAATGAGCAGTTCTTC,CASSTRGPSYNEQFF
15,TRBJ2-1,TRBV9,once,TRBD2,TGTGCCAGCAGCCTTAGCGGGACTCACTACAATGAGCAGTTCTTC,CASSLSGTHYNEQFF
16,TRBJ2-3,TRBV28,NA,TRBD2,TGTGCCAGCAGTTTGGCGACTAGCGTGGGCACAGATACGCAGTATTTT,CASSLATSVGTDTQYF
13,TRBJ2-1,TRBV9,NA,NA,TGTGCCAGCAGCGTAAATCGGGGATATGAGCAGTTCTTC,CASSVNRGYEQFF
14,TRBJ1-4,TRBV7-9,NA,NA,TGTGCCAGCAGCCCTGGACAGTTTAATGAAAAACTGTTTTTT,CASSPGQFNEKLFF
17,TRBJ2-7,TRBV7-9,NA,NA,TGTGCCAGCAGCTCCCGTTCCGGGACACCGAGGGCCTACGAGCAGTACTTC,CASSSRSGTPRAYEQYF
15,TRBJ2-7,TRBV2,NA,TRBD1,TGTGCCAGCAGGCTAGACAGGGGAAGAGCCTACGAGCAGTACTTC,CASRLDRGRAYEQYF
14,TRBJ2-2,TRBV29-1,NA,NA,TGCAGCGCCTTTTGGCCCCGGGGCACCGGGGAGCTGTTTTTT,CSAFWPRGTGELFF
17,TRBJ2-1,TRBV5-1,NA,NA,TGCGCCAGCAGCTTGACAGCCTTGCAAAGCTCCTACAATGAGCAGTTCTTC,CASSLTALQSSYNEQFF
16,TRBJ1-2,TRBV4-3,few,TRBD1,TGCGCCAGCAGCCACTCCGGGACAGGGGAAAGCTATGGCTACACCTTC,CASSHSGTGESYGYTF
16,TRBJ2-3,TRBV7-9,NA,TRBD2,TGTGCCAGCAGCTTAGAATGGGCGGGAGTGAGTGATACGCAGTATTTT,CASSLEWAGVSDTQYF
17,TRBJ2-2,TRBV27,NA,TRBD1,TGTGCCAGCAGTTTGTTGCCGGGACAGGGTTGGACCGGGGAGCTGTTTTTT,CASSLLPGQGWTGELFF
18,TRBJ2-7,TRBV4-1,NA,TRBD1,TGCGCCAGCAGCCAAGAAAGGTATGGACAGGGGAGGATATACGAGCAGTACTTC,CASSQERYGQGRIYEQYF
15,TRBJ2-7,TRBV13,NA,TRBD2,TGTGCCAGCAGCTTAGGACGGGGGGGTACCTACGAGCAGTACTTC,CASSLGRGGTYEQYF
15,TRBJ1-1,TRBV23-1,NA,NA,TGCGCCAGCAGTCAATTTTTGACAGTGAACACTGAAGCTTTCTTT,CASSQFLTVNTEAFF
10,TRBJ1-1,TRBV30,large,NA,TGTGCCTGGAGGTTACGTGAAGCTTTCTTT,CAWRLREAFF
16,TRBJ2-2,TRBV11-1,NA,NA,TGTGCCAGCAGCTTAGCTGTAAGCTCGTACACCGGGGAGCTGTTTTTT,CASSLAVSSYTGELFF